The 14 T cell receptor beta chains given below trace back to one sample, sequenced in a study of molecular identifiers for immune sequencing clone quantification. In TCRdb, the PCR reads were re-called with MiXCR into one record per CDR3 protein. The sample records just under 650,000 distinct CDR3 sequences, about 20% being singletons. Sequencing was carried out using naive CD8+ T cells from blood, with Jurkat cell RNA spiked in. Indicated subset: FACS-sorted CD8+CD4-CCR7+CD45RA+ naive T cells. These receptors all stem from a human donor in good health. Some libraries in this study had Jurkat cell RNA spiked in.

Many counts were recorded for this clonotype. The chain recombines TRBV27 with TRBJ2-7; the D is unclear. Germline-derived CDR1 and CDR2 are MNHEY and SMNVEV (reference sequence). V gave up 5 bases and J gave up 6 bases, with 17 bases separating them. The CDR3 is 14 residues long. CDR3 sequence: CASSALQLPGEQYF. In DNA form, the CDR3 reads TGTGCCAGCAGTGCCCTCCAGCTCCCCGGCGAGCAGTACTTC.

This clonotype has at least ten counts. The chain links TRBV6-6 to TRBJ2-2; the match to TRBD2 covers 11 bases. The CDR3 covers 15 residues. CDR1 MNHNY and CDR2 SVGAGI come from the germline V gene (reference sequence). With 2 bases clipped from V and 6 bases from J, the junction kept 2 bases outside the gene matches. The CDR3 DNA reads TGTGCCAGCAGTTACGGGACTAGCGGAGCCGGGGAGCTGTTTTTT. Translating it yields CASSYGTSGAGELFF.

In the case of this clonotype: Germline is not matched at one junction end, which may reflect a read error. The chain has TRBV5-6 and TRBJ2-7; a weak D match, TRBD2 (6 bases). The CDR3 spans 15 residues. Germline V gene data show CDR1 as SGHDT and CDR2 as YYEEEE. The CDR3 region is CASSDERAPPYERYF. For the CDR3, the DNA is TGTGCCAGCAGCGATGAGCGGGCCCCTCCCTACGAGCGGTACTTC.

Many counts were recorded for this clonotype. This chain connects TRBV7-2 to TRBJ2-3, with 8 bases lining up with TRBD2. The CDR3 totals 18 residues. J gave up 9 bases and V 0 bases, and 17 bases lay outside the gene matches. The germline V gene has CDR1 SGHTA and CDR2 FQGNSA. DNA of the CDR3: TGTGCCAGCAGCTTAGCGCTAATGACGGCGGGGGGCGAGTACACGCAGTATTTT. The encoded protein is CASSLALMTAGGEYTQYF.

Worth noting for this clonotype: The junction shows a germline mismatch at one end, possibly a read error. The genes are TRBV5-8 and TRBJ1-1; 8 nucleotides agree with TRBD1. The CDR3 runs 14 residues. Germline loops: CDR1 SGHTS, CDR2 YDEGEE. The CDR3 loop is CAGSFGQGRTEAFF. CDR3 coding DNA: TGTGCCGGCAGCTTTGGACAGGGTAGGACTGAAGCTTTCTTT.

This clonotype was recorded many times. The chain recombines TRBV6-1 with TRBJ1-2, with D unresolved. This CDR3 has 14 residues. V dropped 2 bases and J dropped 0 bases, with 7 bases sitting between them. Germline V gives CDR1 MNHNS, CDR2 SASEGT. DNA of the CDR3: TGTGCCAGCAGTGAATTCGGATCTAACTATGGCTACACCTTC. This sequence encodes CASSEFGSNYGYTF.

The CDR3 sequence: CASSHGGTTYEQYF. The CDR3 bases are TGTGCCAGCAGTCACGGGGGTACTACCTACGAGCAGTACTTC. V and J are TRBV27 and TRBJ2-7, with a weak D call TRBD2 (6 bases). Trimming cost V 5 bases and J 2 bases, with 13 bases left between them. From germline, CDR1 is MNHEY and CDR2 SMNVEV (reference sequence). The CDR3 consists of 14 residues.

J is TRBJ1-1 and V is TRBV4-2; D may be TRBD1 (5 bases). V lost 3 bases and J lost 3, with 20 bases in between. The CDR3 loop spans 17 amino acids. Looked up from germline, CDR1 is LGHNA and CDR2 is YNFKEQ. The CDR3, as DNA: TGTGCCAGCAGCCAGGCCTACAGCGGCTGGGGGGACACTGAAGCTTTCTTT. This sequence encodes CASSQAYSGWGDTEAFF.

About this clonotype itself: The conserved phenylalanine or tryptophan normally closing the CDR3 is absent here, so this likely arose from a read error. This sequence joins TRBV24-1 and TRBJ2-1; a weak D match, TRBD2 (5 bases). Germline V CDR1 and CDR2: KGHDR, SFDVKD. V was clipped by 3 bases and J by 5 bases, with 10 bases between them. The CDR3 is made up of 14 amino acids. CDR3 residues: CATSDMDGNNEQFL. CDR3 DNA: TGTGCCACCAGTGATATGGACGGGAACAATGAGCAGTTCCTC.

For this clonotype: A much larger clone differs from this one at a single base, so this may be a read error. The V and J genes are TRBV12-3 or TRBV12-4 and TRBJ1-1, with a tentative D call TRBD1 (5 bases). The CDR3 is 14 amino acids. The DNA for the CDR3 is TGTGCCAGCAGTTCAGGCCCAGGGAGCACTGAAGCTTCCTTT. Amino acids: CASSSGPGSTEASF.

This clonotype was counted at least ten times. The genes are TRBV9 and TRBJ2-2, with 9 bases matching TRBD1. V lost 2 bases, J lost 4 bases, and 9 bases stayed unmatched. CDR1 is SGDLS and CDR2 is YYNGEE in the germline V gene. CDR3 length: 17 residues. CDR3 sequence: CASSVSKDRGSTGELFF. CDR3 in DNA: TGTGCCAGCAGCGTGTCCAAGGACAGGGGTTCCACCGGGGAGCTGTTTTTT.

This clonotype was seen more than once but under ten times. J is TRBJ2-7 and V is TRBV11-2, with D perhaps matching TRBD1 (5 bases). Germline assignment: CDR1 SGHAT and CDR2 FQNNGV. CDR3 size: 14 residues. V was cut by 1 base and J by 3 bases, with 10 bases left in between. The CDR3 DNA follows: TGTGCCAGCAGCTTAGGAGTAGGGGACTACGAGCAGTACTTC. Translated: CASSLGVGDYEQYF.

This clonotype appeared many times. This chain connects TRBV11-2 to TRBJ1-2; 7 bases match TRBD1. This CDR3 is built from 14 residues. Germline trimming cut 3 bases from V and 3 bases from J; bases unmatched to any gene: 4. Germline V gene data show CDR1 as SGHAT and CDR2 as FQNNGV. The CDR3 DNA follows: TGTGCCAGCAGCTTTACAGGGGAAGACTATGGCTACACCTTC. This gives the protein CASSFTGEDYGYTF. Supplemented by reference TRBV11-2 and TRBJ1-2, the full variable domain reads EAGVAQSPRYKIIEKRQSVAFWCNPISGHATLYWYQQILGQGPKLLIQFQNNGVVDDSQLPKDRFSAERLKGVDSTLKIQPAKLEDSAVYLCASSFTGEDYGYTFGSGTRLTVV.

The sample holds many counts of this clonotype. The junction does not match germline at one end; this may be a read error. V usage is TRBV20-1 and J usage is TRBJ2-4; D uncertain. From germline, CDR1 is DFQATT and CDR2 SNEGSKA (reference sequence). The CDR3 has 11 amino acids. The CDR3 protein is CSARGSLEGRF. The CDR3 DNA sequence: TGCAGTGCTAGAGGATCCCTCGAAGGTCGGTTC.